This T cell receptor (beta chain) was sequenced for a study of regulatory T cells in long-lasting Graves disease. A remark on this clonotype: A much larger clone sits a single nucleotide away, making a read error possible.

With iRepertoire HTBI primers and Arm-PCR of CDR3 regions, TCR beta libraries were built. TCRdb recomputed calls from the multiplex PCR reads with MiXCR, one row per CDR3 protein. The sample contains 400,000 to 500,000 distinct CDR3 sequences, around 13% of which appear only once. Indicated time point: newly diagnosed GD, antithyroid drugs for less than 3 months. PBMCs were the source of the RNA used for TCR sequencing. This CDR3 is built from 15 residues. Germline-derived CDR1 and CDR2 are GTSNPN and SVGIG (reference sequence). This sample was also put to use in a study of T cells in Graves' hyperthyroidism and ophthalmopathy. As that report states: Patients were aged 18 to 65, had disease duration under 2 months, and had newly diagnosed hyperthyroidism.

This receptor was obtained from a woman between 50 and 59 years old with Graves disease. This material consisted of peripheral blood mononuclear cells (PBMCs), taken at new diagnosis, from a patient treated with antithyroid drugs. The gene calls are TRBV30 and TRBJ1-5; 10 bases are a match to TRBD1. DNA of the CDR3: TGTGCCTGGAGTGTACGGGGACAGGGGCGTCAGCCCCAGGATTTT. Residues: CAWSVRGQGRQPQDF.